Here is one T cell receptor beta chain with its context. This specimen belongs to a study of blood T cell repertoires in COVID-19. Turning to the study itself: There were acute and convalescent COVID-19 samples, and they came from the United States, Italy and Spain.

Trimming cost V 0 bases and J 5 bases; bases outside gene matches: 5. CDR3 length: 14 amino acids. Germline loops: CDR1 SGHNT, CDR2 YYREEE (reference sequence). Original handling: Amplified reference gene primers provided the basis for estimating nucleated cell counts. The data were produced by immunoSEQ multiplex PCR, yet TCRdb's version contains in-frame clones alone and is incomplete. V and J calls and clone size are those listed in that table; D and trimming were worked out from the DNA. Found here are about 78,000 clones, 80% to 95% of them singletons; the top ten hold under 1.1%. The specimen was peripheral blood. This TCR was recovered from a woman in her forties or fifties in a cohort sampled during active COVID-19. This chain connects TRBV5-4 to TRBJ2-7; 7 bases agree with TRBD2. CDR3 sequence: CASSLASGANEQYF. CDR3 bases: TGTGCCAGCAGCTTGGCCAGCGGGGCCAACGAGCAGTACTTC.